The 27 T cell receptor beta chains below were found in one sample sequenced in a study of response to subunit inactivated influenza vaccine. TCRdb independently ran MiXCR on the RT-PCR reads; one entry per CDR3 protein. This repertoire shows fewer than 600,000 distinct CDR3 sequences, 6% to 9% found once; its top ten account for around 12%. Here the sequenced sample was PBMCs from blood, taken less than 30 months after vaccination. These receptors were collected from a man between 50 and 69 years old who received an inactivated influenza vaccine.

Only a few counts were recorded for this clonotype. The rearrangement joins TRBV20-1 to TRBJ2-5, with D uncertain. The V gene's germline CDR1 is DFQATT and CDR2 SNEGSKA (reference sequence). The V and J ends lost 7 bases and 3 bases respectively, with 15 bases between them. There are 13 residues in the CDR3. The CDR3 sequence: CSGVRTIKETQYF. In nucleotides, the CDR3 is TGCAGTGGGGTTCGCACTATAAAAGAGACCCAGTACTTC.

The chain has TRBV29-1 and TRBJ2-1; either TRBD1 or TRBD2 may supply D (7 bases each). V was pared by 0 bases and J by 3 bases, with 18 bases between. The germline V gene encodes CDR1 SQVTM and CDR2 ANQGSEA. The CDR3 is 17 residues long. The CDR3 protein is CSVEDTVGRGGYNEQFF. CDR3 sequence (DNA): TGCAGCGTTGAAGATACCGTAGGCAGGGGGGGCTACAATGAGCAGTTCTTC.

This clonotype was recorded a few times. The gene calls are TRBV27 and TRBJ1-6; perhaps TRBD1 as D (6 bases). Trimming removed 6 bases from V and 4 bases from J, with 19 bases in between. The V gene's germline CDR1 is MNHEY and CDR2 SMNVEV (reference sequence). The CDR3 is 17 amino acids. Written as DNA, the CDR3 is TGTGCCAGCAGGTTAAGGACGGGGACATCTTATAATTCACCCCTCCACTTT. Protein product: CASRLRTGTSYNSPLHF.

The V gene is TRBV7-2, the J gene TRBJ2-5; D remains ambiguous. The CDR3 has 14 residues. Per germline, CDR1 SGHTA and CDR2 FQGNSA. V was pared by 5 bases and J by 3 bases, with 13 bases between. DNA for the CDR3: TGTGCCAGCAGCCCCTTTGGGCCTAAAGAGACCCAGTACTTC. It codes for CASSPFGPKETQYF.

This clonotype was counted many times. The chain employs TRBV4-3 and TRBJ2-6, with TRBD2 as a possible D gene (5 bases). The CDR3 extends over 18 amino acids. The V gene's germline CDR1 is LGHNA and CDR2 YSLEER. Trimming took off 0 bases at V and 0 bases at J, with 12 bases between the two ends. CDR3 bases: TGCGCCAGCAGCCAAGAAAGAGAGCGGACCTCTGGGGCCAACGTCCTGACTTTC. This translates into CASSQERERTSGANVLTF.

The table lists this clonotype with a few counts. V gene TRBV28 combines with J gene TRBJ2-7, with a tentative D call TRBD2 (6 bases). The CDR3 has 15 amino acids. V lost 4 bases to trimming and J lost 4 bases, with 17 bases between them. The germline gives CDR1 MDHEN, CDR2 SYDVKM. For the CDR3, the DNA is TGTGCCAGCAGTTCGGTTGGACGAGGGAGGTACGAGCAGTACTTC. Translated, it gives CASSSVGRGRYEQYF. Complete variable domain (other parts from reference TRBV28 and TRBJ2-7): DVKVTQSSRYLVKRTGEKVFLECVQDMDHENMFWYRQDPGLGLRLIYFSYDVKMKEKGDIPEGYSVSREKKERFSLILESASTNQTSMYLCASSSVGRGRYEQYFGPGTRLTVT.

This clonotype was observed a handful of times. The chain has TRBV12-3 or TRBV12-4 and TRBJ1-1; D gene unclear. The CDR3 is 11 residues long. V lost 10 bases and J lost 5, with 11 bases in between. CDR3 protein: CATSLGTEAFF. As DNA, the CDR3 is TGTGCCACCTCCTTAGGAACTGAAGCTTTCTTT.

This clonotype has just a few counts. The rearrangement links TRBV12-3 or TRBV12-4 to TRBJ2-5; 7 bases fit TRBD2. The CDR3 covers 15 residues. V lost 7 bases and J lost 1; bases outside the gene matches: 9. This CDR3 reads CASTPGTNFQETQYF. CDR3 DNA: TGTGCCAGCACCCCCGGGACTAACTTCCAAGAGACCCAGTACTTC.

The chain employs TRBV2 and TRBJ2-1; possibly TRBD2 for D (6 bases). V gave up 7 bases and J gave up 4 bases, with 14 bases separating them. Per germline, CDR1 SNHLY and CDR2 FYNNEI. The CDR3 is 14 residues long. The CDR3 loop is CASTSGLFYNEQFF. CDR3 nucleotides: TGTGCCAGCACCTCGGGACTTTTTTACAATGAGCAGTTCTTC.

This rearrangement joins TRBV5-1 to TRBJ2-1, with D possibly matching TRBD2 (6 bases). Germline CDR1 SGHRS, CDR2 YFSETQ. The CDR3 spans 16 residues. Trimming removed 4 bases from V and 5 bases from J, with 19 bases in between. The CDR3 DNA reads as TGCGCCAGCAGCACAGGACTACTCCCTCCACACAATGAGCAGTTCTTC. Its protein is CASSTGLLPPHNEQFF.

This clonotype was seen at least ten times. The chain has TRBV5-1 and TRBJ2-3, with 8 bases aligning to TRBD2. CDR3 length: 16 amino acids. V lost 0 bases, J lost 0 bases, and 3 bases stayed unmatched. Germline V CDR1 and CDR2: SGHRS, YFSETQ. The CDR3 DNA reads TGCGCCAGCAGCTTGGGAGCGGGAGTCAGCACAGATACGCAGTATTTT. Its protein is CASSLGAGVSTDTQYF.

There are a few counts of this clonotype. V is TRBV4-3 and J is TRBJ1-2; 7 nucleotides line up with TRBD1. V lost 4 bases and J lost 5; bases outside the gene matches: 7. This CDR3 spans 14 amino acids. Germline V gene sequence: CDR1 LGHNA, CDR2 YSLEER. As DNA, the CDR3 is TGCGCCAGCAGCCCAGGGACAGAGTTATATGGCTACACCTTC. Encoded protein: CASSPGTELYGYTF.

This clonotype was seen more than once but under ten times. The chain combines TRBV27 with TRBJ2-1; D may be TRBD2 (5 bases). This CDR3 is built from 17 residues. The V end was cut by 5 bases, the J end by 0 bases, with 17 bases between. CDR1 MNHEY and CDR2 SMNVEV come from the germline V gene (reference sequence). The CDR3 DNA is TGTGCCAGCAGTCCACGGACGAGGGCGAACTCCTACAATGAGCAGTTCTTC. Translation: CASSPRTRANSYNEQFF.

The table lists this clonotype with many counts. The gene calls are TRBV20-1 and TRBJ2-5, with a possible D match to TRBD2 (6 bases). This CDR3 spans 15 amino acids. The V gene lost 6 bases and the J gene lost 5 bases, with 22 bases spanning the gap. CDR1 is DFQATT and CDR2 is SNEGSKA in the germline V gene (reference sequence). This chain's CDR3 is CSAPLSGRYMETQYF. The CDR3 DNA reads TGCAGTGCCCCACTTAGCGGTCGATATATGGAGACCCAGTACTTC.

This clonotype has a handful of counts. The CDR3 is CASSQYPGQGNYEQYF. The CDR3 nucleotides are TGTGCCAGCAGCCAGTACCCGGGACAAGGGAATTACGAGCAGTACTTC. The chain couples TRBV4-2 to TRBJ2-7; D is perhaps TRBD1 (6 bases). The CDR3 is 16 residues long. V was shortened by 3 bases and J by 4 bases, with 19 bases between the two germline ends. The germline V gene encodes CDR1 LGHNA and CDR2 YNFKEQ.

The rearrangement joins TRBV7-2 to TRBJ2-7; D tentatively reads TRBD1 or TRBD2 (5 bases each). The germline V and J ends were trimmed by 5 bases and 8 bases, with 22 bases remaining between them. The germline CDR1 and CDR2 sequences are SGHTA and FQGNSA. The CDR3 loop spans 15 amino acids. In nucleotides, the CDR3 is TGTGCCAGCAGCCTGCGGTCGGGACGGACGGTTCAGCAGTACTTC. It codes for CASSLRSGRTVQQYF.

This clonotype was seen a handful of times. The chain is built from TRBV6-5 and TRBJ2-7; 7 bases are shared with TRBD2. CDR1 MNHEY and CDR2 SVGAGI come from the germline V gene. V shed 2 bases, J shed 4 bases, and the junction held 5 bases outside the gene matches. The CDR3 is made up of 14 amino acids. The CDR3 is CASSYGGSLYEQYF. The CDR3 DNA reads TGTGCCAGCAGTTACGGCGGGAGCTTGTACGAGCAGTACTTC.

In nucleotides, the CDR3 is TGCAGGCCTCTGGGGACCTCTAGTCTCGATACGCAGTATTTT. Translation: CRPLGTSSLDTQYF. The chain has TRBV20-1 and TRBJ2-3, with D perhaps assigned TRBD1 or TRBD2 (5 bases each). CDR3 size: 14 residues. Germline V lookup: CDR1 DFQATT, CDR2 SNEGSKA (reference sequence).

The rearrangement links TRBV15 to TRBJ2-5; 10 positions agree with TRBD2. The germline V gene has CDR1 LNHNV and CDR2 YYDKDF (reference sequence). V gave up 3 bases and J gave up 5 bases; unmatched junction bases: 12. The CDR3 sequence is 17 residues long. The chain's CDR3 is CATSRGDSGRSMETQYF. CDR3 coding DNA: TGTGCCACCAGCAGGGGAGATAGCGGGAGGAGTATGGAGACCCAGTACTTC.

This clonotype was recorded a few times. V is TRBV7-2 and J is TRBJ2-1, with a tentative D call TRBD1 (6 bases). This CDR3 contains 12 residues. V lost 3 bases and J 13 bases, leaving 13 bases between the germline ends. Germline-derived CDR1 and CDR2 are SGHTA and FQGNSA. CDR3: CASSFQDRYQFF. The CDR3 region has the DNA TGTGCCAGCAGCTTCCAGGACAGATACCAGTTCTTC.

This clonotype was seen at least ten times. CDR3: CSVAFQNTEAFF. CDR3 nucleotide sequence: TGCAGCGTTGCTTTTCAGAACACTGAAGCTTTCTTT. The chain carries TRBV29-1 and TRBJ1-1; D gene uncertain. CDR1 is SQVTM, CDR2 ANQGSEA, per germline. The V end lost 4 bases, the J end lost 1 base, and 7 bases lay between the germline ends. CDR3 size: 12 residues.

This clonotype came up a few times. This sequence joins TRBV12-3 or TRBV12-4 and TRBJ2-7; D gene uncertain. The CDR3 loop spans 14 amino acids. Trimming stripped 3 bases from V and 2 bases from J, with 11 bases between. The CDR3 spells CASSLAAPPYEQYF. In nucleotides, the CDR3 is TGTGCCAGCAGTTTGGCCGCACCTCCCTACGAGCAGTACTTC.

At least ten counts were recorded for this clonotype. CDR3 bases: TGTGCCAGCAGCTTAGTCCTGGGACAGGGGCGGGCTTTCTTT. Amino acids: CASSLVLGQGRAFF. This chain uses TRBV7-2 with TRBJ1-1, with 10 bases matching TRBD1. This CDR3 is 14 amino acids long. Germline V gene sequence: CDR1 SGHTA, CDR2 FQGNSA. V shed 1 base, J shed 11 bases, and the junction held 7 bases outside the gene matches.

The V and J genes are TRBV7-6 and TRBJ1-1, with D possibly matching TRBD1 (6 bases). The germline gives CDR1 SGHVS, CDR2 FNYEAQ. The CDR3 covers 16 residues. The V end lost 4 bases, the J end lost 4 bases, and 19 bases lay between the germline ends. The CDR3: CASSSPGGQRGTEAFF. CDR3 DNA: TGTGCCAGCAGCTCCCCTGGGGGGCAACGGGGCACTGAAGCTTTCTTT.

The chain combines TRBV5-1 with TRBJ1-1; D is possibly TRBD1 (6 bases). The CDR3 has 17 amino acids. Germline V gene lookup returns CDR1 SGHRS and CDR2 YFSETQ. Trimming took 1 base from V and 0 from J, leaving 16 bases between them. The CDR3 DNA is TGCGCCAGCAGCTTGAATTGGGGGCGCCGGGTGAACACTGAAGCTTTCTTT. This translates into CASSLNWGRRVNTEAFF.

This clonotype was observed a handful of times. Possible read error: a much larger clone is one base away. The chain employs TRBV12-3 or TRBV12-4 and TRBJ2-1; maybe TRBD2 (5 bases). The CDR3 loop spans 12 amino acids. V was trimmed by 6 bases and J by 3 bases, leaving 6 bases between them. CDR3 in amino acids: CASSRGYNEQFF. The CDR3 DNA follows: TGTGCCAGCAGCCGGGGCTACAATGAGCAGTTCTTC.

V usage is TRBV19 and J usage is TRBJ2-1; 7 bases align to TRBD2. CDR1 and CDR2 (germline): LNHDA, SQIVND (reference sequence). V gave up 5 bases and J gave up 5 bases; unmatched junction bases: 9. The CDR3 sequence is 15 residues long. Written as DNA, the CDR3 is TGTGCCAGTAGTTCCTGGCGGGAGTCCCACAATGAGCAGTTCTTC. Its protein product is CASSSWRESHNEQFF.